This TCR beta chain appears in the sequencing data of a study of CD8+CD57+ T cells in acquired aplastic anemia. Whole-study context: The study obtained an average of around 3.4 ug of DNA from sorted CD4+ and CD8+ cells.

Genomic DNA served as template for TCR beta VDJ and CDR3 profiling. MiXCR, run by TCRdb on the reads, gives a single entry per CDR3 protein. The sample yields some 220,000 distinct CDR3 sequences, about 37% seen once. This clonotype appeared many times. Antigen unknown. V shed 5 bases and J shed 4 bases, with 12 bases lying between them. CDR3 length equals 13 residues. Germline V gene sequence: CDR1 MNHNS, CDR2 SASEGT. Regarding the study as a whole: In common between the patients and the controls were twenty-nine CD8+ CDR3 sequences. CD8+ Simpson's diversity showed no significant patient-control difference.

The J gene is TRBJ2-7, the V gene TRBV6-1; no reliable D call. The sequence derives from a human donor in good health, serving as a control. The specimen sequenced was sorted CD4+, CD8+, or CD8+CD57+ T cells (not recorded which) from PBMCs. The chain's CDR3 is CASSTGPPYEQYF. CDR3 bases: TGTGCCAGCAGTACCGGCCCACCTTACGAGCAGTACTTC.